The 5 T cell receptor beta chains reported below all come from one sample, sequenced in a study of blood T cell repertoires in COVID-19. Sequencing used immunoSEQ multiplex PCR; TCRdb keeps in-frame clones, though not all of them. The sample carries about 140,000 clones, over 80% recorded once. The sample taken for sequencing was PBMCs or T cells enriched from blood (not recorded which). Source of these receptors: a man in his 70s who had been exposed to COVID-19.

The rearrangement uses TRBV18 and TRBJ1-5; 7 nucleotides line up with TRBD1. Germline CDR1 KGHSH, CDR2 LQKENI. The CDR3 extends over 13 amino acids. The junction had 3 bases not matched to a gene; V was cut back by 7 bases and J by 3 bases. The CDR3 region is CASFTGVNQPQHF. The DNA of the CDR3 is TGTGCCAGCTTTACAGGGGTCAATCAGCCCCAGCATTTT. Full variable domain (rest looked up from reference TRBV18 and TRBJ1-5): NAGVMQNPRHLVRRRGQEARLRCSPMKGHSHVYWYRQLPEEGLKFMVYLQKENIIDESGMPKERFSAEFPKEGPSILRIQQVVRGDSAAYFCASFTGVNQPQHFGDGTRLSIL.

The chain carries TRBV19 and TRBJ1-1; 12 bases agree with TRBD1. The J segment lost 12 bases and the V segment lost 4 bases, leaving 12 bases of the junction unmatched. The CDR3 covers 15 residues. Germline assignment: CDR1 LNHDA and CDR2 SQIVND (reference sequence). DNA of the CDR3: TGTGCCAGTAGTACCGGGACAGGGGGCCTCAGGGCTTCTTTCTTT. Translating gives CASSTGTGGLRASFF.

V is TRBV19 and J is TRBJ2-3; D possibly corresponds to TRBD1 (5 bases). Germline assignment: CDR1 LNHDA and CDR2 SQIVND (reference sequence). Trimming removed 3 bases at V and 6 bases at J, with 25 bases between. CDR3 length equals 18 residues. CDR3 sequence (DNA): TGTGCCAGTAGTATCCAACCGCCTAGTGACTTTTCAGGGGATACGCAGTATTTT. Protein product: CASSIQPPSDFSGDTQYF.

The gene calls are TRBV7-9 and TRBJ1-2, with 7 bases fitting TRBD1. Germline loops: CDR1 SEHNR, CDR2 FQNEAQ (reference sequence). V lost 2 bases and J lost 2; bases outside the gene matches: 2. The length of the CDR3 is 14 residues. CDR3 amino acids: CASSLQQGNYGYTF. The CDR3 region has the DNA TGTGCCAGCAGCTTACAACAGGGGAACTATGGCTACACCTTC.

This sequence joins TRBV4-1 and TRBJ2-5; TRBD2 aligns across 8 bases. J lost 1 base, V lost 1 base, and 8 bases had no gene match. The length of the CDR3 is 17 residues. CDR1 and CDR2 from the germline V gene are MGHRA and YSYEKL. The CDR3: CASSQAPGLAAQETQYF. The DNA for the CDR3 is TGCGCCAGCAGCCAAGCCCCCGGACTAGCAGCCCAAGAGACCCAGTACTTC.